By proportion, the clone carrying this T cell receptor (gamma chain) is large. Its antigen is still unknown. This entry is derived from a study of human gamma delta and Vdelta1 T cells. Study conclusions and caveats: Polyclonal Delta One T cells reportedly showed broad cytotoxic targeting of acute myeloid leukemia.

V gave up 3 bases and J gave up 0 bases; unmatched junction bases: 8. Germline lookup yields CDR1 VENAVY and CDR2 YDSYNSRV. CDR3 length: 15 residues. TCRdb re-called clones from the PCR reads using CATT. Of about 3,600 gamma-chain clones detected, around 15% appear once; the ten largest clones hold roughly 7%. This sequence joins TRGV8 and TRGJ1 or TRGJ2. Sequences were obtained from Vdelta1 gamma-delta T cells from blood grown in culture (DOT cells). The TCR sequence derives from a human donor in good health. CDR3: CATWDRLENYYKKLF. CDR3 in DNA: TGTGCCACCTGGGATCGCCTCGAGAATTATTATAAGAAACTCTTT.